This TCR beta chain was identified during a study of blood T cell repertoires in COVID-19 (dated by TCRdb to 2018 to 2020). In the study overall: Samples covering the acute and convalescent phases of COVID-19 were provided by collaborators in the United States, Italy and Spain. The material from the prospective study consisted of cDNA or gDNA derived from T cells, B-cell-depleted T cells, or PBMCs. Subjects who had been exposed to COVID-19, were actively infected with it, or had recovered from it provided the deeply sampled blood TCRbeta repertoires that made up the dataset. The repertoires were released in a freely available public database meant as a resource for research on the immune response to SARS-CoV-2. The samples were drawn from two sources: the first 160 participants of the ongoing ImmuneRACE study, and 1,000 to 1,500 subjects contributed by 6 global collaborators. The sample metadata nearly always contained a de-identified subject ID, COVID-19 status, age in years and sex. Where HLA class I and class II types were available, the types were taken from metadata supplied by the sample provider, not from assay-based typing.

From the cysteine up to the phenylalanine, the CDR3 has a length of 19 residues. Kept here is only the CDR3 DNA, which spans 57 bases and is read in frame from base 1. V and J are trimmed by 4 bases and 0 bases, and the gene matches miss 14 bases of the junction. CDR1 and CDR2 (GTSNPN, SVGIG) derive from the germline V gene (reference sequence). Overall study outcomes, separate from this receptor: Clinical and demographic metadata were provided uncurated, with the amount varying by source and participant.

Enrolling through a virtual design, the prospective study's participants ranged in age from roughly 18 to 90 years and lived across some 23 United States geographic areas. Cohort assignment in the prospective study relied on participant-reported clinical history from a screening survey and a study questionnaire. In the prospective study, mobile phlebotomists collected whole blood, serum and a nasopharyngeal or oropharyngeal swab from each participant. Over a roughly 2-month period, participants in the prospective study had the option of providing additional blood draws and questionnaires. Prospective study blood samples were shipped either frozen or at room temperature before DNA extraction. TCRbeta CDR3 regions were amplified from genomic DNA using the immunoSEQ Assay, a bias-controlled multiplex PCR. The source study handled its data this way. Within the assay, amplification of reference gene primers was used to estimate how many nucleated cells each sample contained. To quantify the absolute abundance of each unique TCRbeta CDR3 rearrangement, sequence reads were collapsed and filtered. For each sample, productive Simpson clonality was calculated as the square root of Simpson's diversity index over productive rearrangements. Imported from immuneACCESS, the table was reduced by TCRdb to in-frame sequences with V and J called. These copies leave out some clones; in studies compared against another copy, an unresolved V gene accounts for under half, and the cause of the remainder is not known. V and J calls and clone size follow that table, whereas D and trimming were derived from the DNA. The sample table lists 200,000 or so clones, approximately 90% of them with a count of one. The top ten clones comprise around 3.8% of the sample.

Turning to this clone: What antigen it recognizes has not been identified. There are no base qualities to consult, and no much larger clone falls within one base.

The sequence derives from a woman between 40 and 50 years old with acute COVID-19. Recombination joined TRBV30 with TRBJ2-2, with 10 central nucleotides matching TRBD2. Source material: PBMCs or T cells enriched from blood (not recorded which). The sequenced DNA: TGTGCCTGGACCCGGTGGAGGACTAGCGGTCACGCGAACACCGGGGAGCTGTTTTTT. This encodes CAWTRWRTSGHANTGELFF. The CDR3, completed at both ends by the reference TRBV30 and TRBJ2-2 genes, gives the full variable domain SQTIHQWPATLVQPVGSPLSLECTVEGTSNPNLYWYRQAAGRGLQLLFYSVGIGQISSEVPQNLSASRPQDRQFILSSKKLLLSDSGFYLCAWTRWRTSGHANTGELFFGEGSRLTVL.